The 20 T cell receptor beta chains below come from one sample, sequenced in a study of beta chain features in type 1 diabetes. Study outcomes and limitations: Moderately but significantly shorter TCRB CDR3s were found in Type 1 diabetes patients in all four CD4+ subsets.

Antigens for these TCRs are unknown. TCRB transcripts that were expressed got sequenced, as all of the isolated RNA had been reverse transcribed. Data came from immunoSEQ multiplex PCR; TCRdb stores just in-frame clones and leaves some out. The sample consists of around 170,000 clones, 9% of them appearing once. The sequenced sample consisted of central memory CD4+ T cells from blood. The receptors come from a woman younger than 45 with type 1 diabetes.

The table lists this clone with a few counts. The chain uses TRBV11-2 and TRBJ2-1; 8 nucleotides line up with TRBD2. Trimming removed 5 bases from V and 6 bases from J; junction bases left unmatched: 9. The CDR3 runs to 15 residues. Germline V lookup: CDR1 SGHAT, CDR2 FQNNGV. CDR3 sequence: CASSRSGSQVNEQFF. The CDR3 DNA reads as TGTGCCAGCAGCCGGAGCGGGAGTCAGGTCAATGAGCAGTTCTTC.

V usage is TRBV27 and J usage is TRBJ1-2; a weak D match, TRBD1 (5 bases). Trimming shortened V by 3 bases and J by 5 bases, and 10 bases separated the two germline ends. CDR1 and CDR2 from the germline V gene are MNHEY and SMNVEV (reference sequence). CDR3 size: 13 residues. As DNA, the CDR3 is TGTGCCAGCAGTTTGTTCGGGGGATATGGCTACACCTTC. It translates to CASSLFGGYGYTF.

This clone was recorded a few times. The chain recombines TRBV2 with TRBJ1-1, with TRBD1 identical over 7 bases. There are 13 residues in the CDR3. Trimming took 5 bases from V and 1 from J; bases not matched to a gene: 1. CDR1 is SNHLY, CDR2 FYNNEI, per germline. CDR3 sequence: CASSRQGNTEAFF. The CDR3 bases are TGTGCCAGCAGTAGACAGGGGAACACTGAAGCTTTCTTT.

The V gene is TRBV7-3, the J gene TRBJ2-2, with a possible D match to TRBD2 (7 bases). The CDR3 contains 15 residues. Trimming cost V 5 bases and J 5 bases, with 15 bases left between them. CDR1 and CDR2 (germline): SGHTA, FQGTGA. This CDR3 is CASSLLGGGTGELFF. As DNA, the CDR3 is TGTGCCAGCAGCCTCTTGGGAGGGGGGACCGGGGAGCTGTTTTTT. Complete variable domain (other parts from reference TRBV7-3 and TRBJ2-2): GAGVSQTPSNKVTEKGKYVELRCDPISGHTALYWYRQSLGQGPEFLIYFQGTGAADDSGLPNDRFFAVRPEGSVSTLKIQRTERGDSAVYLCASSLLGGGTGELFFGEGSRLTVL.

The chain has TRBV28 and TRBJ1-1; no reliable D call. Trimming removed 4 bases from V and 6 bases from J, with 6 bases in between. The germline V gene encodes CDR1 MDHEN and CDR2 SYDVKM. This CDR3 contains 11 residues. In nucleotides, the CDR3 is TGTGCCAGCAGTTCTTCTCCTGAAGCTTTCTTT. This sequence encodes CASSSSPEAFF.

The V and J genes are TRBV19 and TRBJ1-1; no clear D gene. CDR1 and CDR2 (germline): LNHDA, SQIVND (reference sequence). The CDR3 contains 13 residues. The germline V and J ends were trimmed by 5 bases and 0 bases, with 7 bases remaining between them. The DNA for the CDR3 is TGTGCCAGTAGTCAACAAATGAACACTGAAGCTTTCTTT. Protein sequence: CASSQQMNTEAFF.

This clone was detected a few times. The rearrangement links TRBV5-1 to TRBJ2-4, with 9 bases that match TRBD1. Germline lookup yields CDR1 SGHRS and CDR2 YFSETQ. Losses at the gene ends were 3 bases for V and 0 bases for J; bases not matched to a gene: 10. This CDR3 spans 18 amino acids. CDR3 bases: TGCGCCAGCAGCTCAGCCACCGGGACAGGGATAGCCAAAAACATTCAGTACTTC. Its protein is CASSSATGTGIAKNIQYF.

The chain combines TRBV28 with TRBJ2-7, with TRBD2 identical over 12 bases. This CDR3 has 15 amino acids. Per germline, CDR1 MDHEN and CDR2 SYDVKM. J gave up 3 bases and V 5 bases, and 5 bases lay outside the gene matches. The CDR3: CASSGLAGGNYEQYF. CDR3 nucleotide sequence: TGTGCCAGCAGTGGGCTAGCGGGAGGGAACTACGAGCAGTACTTC.

This clone was counted only a few times. This chain uses TRBV28 with TRBJ1-5; no firm D call. This CDR3 has 13 residues. Germline V gene lookup returns CDR1 MDHEN and CDR2 SYDVKM. Trimming shortened V by 4 bases and J by 6 bases, and 10 bases separated the two germline ends. This CDR3 is CASSSTRGQPQHF. As DNA, the CDR3 is TGTGCCAGCAGTTCCACTCGAGGTCAGCCCCAGCATTTT.

In this sample, this clone turned up a few times. The gene calls are TRBV7-9 and TRBJ2-5; 7 positions match TRBD1. Germline V gene sequence: CDR1 SEHNR, CDR2 FQNEAQ (reference sequence). There are 15 residues in the CDR3. The V gene end was trimmed by 2 bases and the J gene end by 4 bases; junction bases not matched to a gene: 7. The CDR3 nucleotides read TGTGCCAGCAGCTTAAGAGGGGGCCTTGGAGAGACCCAGTACTTC. Its translation is CASSLRGGLGETQYF.

The V and J genes are TRBV28 and TRBJ1-1; D perhaps matches TRBD1 (5 bases). The CDR3 is 14 amino acids. Per the germline V gene, CDR1 is MDHEN and CDR2 is SYDVKM. V lost 2 bases, J lost 3 bases, and 10 bases lay in between. The CDR3 loop is CASSLGRGDTEAFF. In nucleotides, the CDR3 is TGTGCCAGCAGTTTAGGCCGGGGGGACACTGAAGCTTTCTTT.

The rearrangement joins TRBV29-1 to TRBJ2-5; a possible D gene is TRBD1 (6 bases). Looked up from germline, CDR1 is SQVTM and CDR2 is ANQGSEA. CDR3 length: 13 residues. The germline V and J ends were trimmed by 4 bases and 6 bases, with 15 bases remaining between them. CDR3 in amino acids: CSVGFGGEKTQYF. CDR3 nucleotide sequence: TGCAGCGTTGGGTTTGGGGGCGAGAAGACCCAGTACTTC.

To note about this clone: This sequence is one base from a far larger clone and is likely a read error. The chain employs TRBV4-2 and TRBJ2-3; no reliable D call. V lost 0 bases and J 5 bases, leaving 15 bases between the germline ends. Germline CDR1 is LGHNA and CDR2 is YNFKEQ. The CDR3 runs to 16 residues. The chain's CDR3 is CASSQDYVSRGDTQYF. Written as DNA, the CDR3 is TGTGCCAGCAGCCAAGATTACGTCTCCAGAGGAGATACGCAGTATTTT.

CDR3 nucleotides: TGTGCCTGGAGTCGAGCCTACGAGCAGTACTTC. It encodes CAWSRAYEQYF. The chain combines TRBV30 with TRBJ2-7; D is uncertain. The V and J ends lost 2 bases and 2 bases respectively, with 4 bases between them. This CDR3 has 11 residues. Germline V gene lookup returns CDR1 GTSNPN and CDR2 SVGIG (reference sequence).

The sample holds a few counts of this clone. Here the CDR3 DNA reads TGCAGCGTTGGAGGGGAGGGGACAGATACGCAGTATTTT. Translated, it gives CSVGGEGTDTQYF. The chain is built from TRBV29-1 and TRBJ2-3; 7 bases agree with TRBD2. There are 13 residues in the CDR3. Trimming cost V 4 bases and J 3 bases; bases outside gene matches: 4. Germline V gene data show CDR1 as SQVTM and CDR2 as ANQGSEA.

This clone was seen only a few times. For the CDR3, the DNA is TGTGCCAGCAGCAAGGGCGACAGCTCCTACGAGCAGTACTTC. It translates to CASSKGDSSYEQYF. J is TRBJ2-7 and V is TRBV7-9; the D gene is possibly TRBD1 (5 bases). This CDR3 has 14 residues. Trimming removed 5 bases at V and 0 bases at J, with 11 bases between. The germline CDR1 and CDR2 sequences are SEHNR and FQNEAQ (reference sequence).

V and J are TRBV27 and TRBJ2-7, with D perhaps TRBD1 (6 bases). Trimming shortened V by 2 bases and J by 2 bases, and 10 bases separated the two germline ends. Germline values: CDR1 MNHEY, CDR2 SMNVEV (reference sequence). CDR3 length equals 14 residues. Written as DNA, the CDR3 is TGTGCCAGCAGTTTAGGCAGGGGACCCTACGAGCAGTACTTC. This translates into CASSLGRGPYEQYF.

The sample holds a few counts of this clone. This chain links TRBV28 with TRBJ2-1; no definite D call. Per germline, CDR1 MDHEN and CDR2 SYDVKM. V was pared by 5 bases and J by 8 bases, with 10 bases between. This CDR3 contains 12 residues. DNA for the CDR3: TGTGCCAGCAGTCCTCTAGAAGATGAGCAGTTCTTC. Translation: CASSPLEDEQFF.

This clone came up a few times. The chain combines TRBV15 with TRBJ1-1; D gene uncertain. V lost 1 base to trimming and J lost 4 bases, with 7 bases between them. CDR1 and CDR2 (germline): LNHNV, YYDKDF (reference sequence). CDR3 length: 13 amino acids. The CDR3 DNA reads TGTGCCACCAGCAGAGTCAGTGGCACTGAAGCTTTCTTT. Protein: CATSRVSGTEAFF. The variable domain in full, with the rest retrieved from reference TRBV15 and TRBJ1-1, is DAMVIQNPRYQVTQFGKPVTLSCSQTLNHNVMYWYQQKSSQAPKLLFHYYDKDFNNEADTPDNFQSRRPNTSFCFLDIRSPGLGDTAMYLCATSRVSGTEAFFGQGTRLTVV.

This clone was observed a handful of times. The rearrangement joins TRBV4-2 to TRBJ2-5; the match to TRBD2 covers 9 bases. Germline V lookup: CDR1 LGHNA, CDR2 YNFKEQ. The ends lost 0 bases at V and 5 bases at J; junction bases unmatched: 10. The length of the CDR3 is 17 residues. The CDR3 bases are TGTGCCAGCAGCCAAGAGAGTTTTGGCGGGAGGGCGGAGACCCAGTACTTC. It yields the protein CASSQESFGGRAETQYF.